Below are 17 T cell receptor beta chains sequenced from a single sample in a study of shared clonotypes between healthy human individuals. Generated by immunoSEQ multiplex PCR, the TCRdb table keeps only in-frame clones and is missing some. Of under 2.5 million clones listed, about nine tenths are singletons. Sequences were obtained from naive CD4+ T cells from PBMCs. Subset: CD45RA+ positively selected. Receptor source: a man younger than 35 in good health. Some clones in this sample may be carry-over from other donors' samples.

The rearrangement links TRBV5-4 to TRBJ2-7, with a tentative D call TRBD2 (5 bases). This CDR3 has 12 amino acids. V lost 7 bases and J lost 9, with 17 bases in between. Germline V lookup: CDR1 SGHNT, CDR2 YYREEE (reference sequence). The CDR3 DNA reads as TGTGCCAGCGGCCCGATGCTCGGAGGGCAGTACTTC. This gives the protein CASGPMLGGQYF. The full variable domain, rest sourced from reference TRBV5-4 and TRBJ2-7, is ETGVTQSPTHLIKTRGQQVTLRCSSQSGHNTVSWYQQALGQGPQFIFQYYREEENGRGNFPPRFSGLQFPNYSSELNVNALELDDSALYLCASGPMLGGQYFGPGTRLTVT.

The chain combines TRBV19 with TRBJ2-3; D gene uncertain. Between the trimmed V and J ends, which lost 6 bases and 6 bases, there was a span of 13 bases. CDR1 and CDR2 (germline): LNHDA, SQIVND (reference sequence). The CDR3 sequence is 13 residues long. CDR3 sequence reads: CASSSPVADTQYF. DNA of the CDR3: TGTGCCAGTAGCTCCCCCGTGGCCGATACGCAGTATTTT.

The rearrangement joins TRBV5-1 to TRBJ2-3; the match to TRBD1 covers 8 bases. The CDR3 is made up of 16 amino acids. After removal of 0 bases from V and 6 bases from J, the junction contained 9 bases not matched to a gene. Germline-derived CDR1 and CDR2 are SGHRS and YFSETQ. The CDR3 is CASSLEGDRGVDTQYF. CDR3 in DNA: TGCGCCAGCAGCTTGGAAGGAGACAGGGGTGTCGATACGCAGTATTTT.

The chain is built from TRBV29-1 and TRBJ1-2; D perhaps matches TRBD1 (5 bases). This CDR3 is 12 amino acids long. Trimming shortened V by 3 bases and J by 6 bases, and 11 bases separated the two germline ends. The germline V gene encodes CDR1 SQVTM and CDR2 ANQGSEA. The CDR3 DNA reads as TGCAGCGTTGACCGGGGACTGGATGGCTACACCTTC. This codes for CSVDRGLDGYTF. The complete variable domain, with remaining parts taken from reference TRBV29-1 and TRBJ1-2, reads SAVISQKPSRDICQRGTSLTIQCQVDSQVTMMFWYRQQPGQSLTLIATANQGSEATYESGFVIDKFPISRPNLTFSTLTVSNMSPEDSSIYLCSVDRGLDGYTFGSGTRLTVV.

This clone was seen a single time. The same CDR3 is also encoded by other DNA sequences in this sample. This chain uses TRBV7-2 with TRBJ1-2; no firm D call. Germline CDR1 SGHTA, CDR2 FQGNSA. Trimming removed 5 bases from V and 7 bases from J, with 11 bases in between. This CDR3 region has 12 residues. The CDR3 region has the DNA TGTGCCAGCAGCCCCGGAGTGGGTGGCTACACCTTC. Translated: CASSPGVGGYTF.

The rearrangement uses TRBV7-3 and TRBJ2-1, with 10 bases identical to TRBD2. This CDR3 contains 16 residues. V lost 5 bases, J lost 0 bases, and 4 bases stayed unmatched. Germline CDR1 and CDR2: SGHTA and FQGTGA. The CDR3 DNA follows: TGTGCCAGCAGCCCCTCTAGCGGGAGCTCCTACAATGAGCAGTTCTTC. Translating it yields CASSPSSGSSYNEQFF.

The rearrangement uses TRBV28 and TRBJ2-7, with 8 bases aligning to TRBD2. Losses at the gene ends were 6 bases for V and 3 bases for J; bases not matched to a gene: 10. Germline values: CDR1 MDHEN, CDR2 SYDVKM. This CDR3 is built from 15 residues. The CDR3 DNA sequence: TGTGCCAGCAGGCGCTTGAGCGGGGGAATCTACGAGCAGTACTTC. Encoded protein: CASRRLSGGIYEQYF. The entire variable domain, with the rest obtained from reference TRBV28 and TRBJ2-7, is as follows: DVKVTQSSRYLVKRTGEKVFLECVQDMDHENMFWYRQDPGLGLRLIYFSYDVKMKEKGDIPEGYSVSREKKERFSLILESASTNQTSMYLCASRRLSGGIYEQYFGPGTRLTVT.

The chain has TRBV15 and TRBJ1-5, with no clear D. This CDR3 has 12 residues. The germline V gene has CDR1 LNHNV and CDR2 YYDKDF (reference sequence). Trimming stripped 1 base from V and 6 bases from J, with 4 bases between. Here the CDR3 reads CATSRAPQPQHF. CDR3 DNA sequence: TGTGCCACCAGCAGAGCCCCTCAGCCCCAGCATTTT.

The chain combines TRBV4-2 with TRBJ2-2; the D is unclear. The length of the CDR3 is 13 residues. Germline assignment: CDR1 LGHNA and CDR2 YNFKEQ. V dropped 1 base and J dropped 8 bases, with 8 bases sitting between them. In DNA form, the CDR3 reads TGTGCCAGCAGCCAAGTCGAAAGGGGGGAGCTGTTTTTT. This codes for CASSQVERGELFF.

This clone has just one count. The CDR3 spells CASSPGAGEAFF. CDR3 in DNA: TGTGCCAGCAGTCCGGGGGCGGGTGAAGCTTTCTTT. The chain has TRBV11-2 and TRBJ1-1; TRBD1 might be the D (6 bases). Trimming pared 6 bases from V and 7 bases from J, leaving 12 bases between. The CDR3 contains 12 residues. Per the germline V gene, CDR1 is SGHAT and CDR2 is FQNNGV. Full variable domain (missing parts from reference TRBV11-2 and TRBJ1-1): EAGVAQSPRYKIIEKRQSVAFWCNPISGHATLYWYQQILGQGPKLLIQFQNNGVVDDSQLPKDRFSAERLKGVDSTLKIQPAKLEDSAVYLCASSPGAGEAFFGQGTRLTVV.

The chain couples TRBV29-1 to TRBJ1-4, with D uncertain. Germline CDR1 is SQVTM and CDR2 is ANQGSEA. V dropped 4 bases and J dropped 0 bases, with 6 bases sitting between them. CDR3 length equals 13 residues. The CDR3 sequence is CSVVSPTNEKLFF. CDR3 DNA sequence: TGCAGCGTTGTGAGTCCAACTAATGAAAAACTGTTTTTT.

The chain couples TRBV7-3 to TRBJ1-5; possibly TRBD1 for D (5 bases). Trimming left V 5 bases short and J 7 bases short, with 15 bases between. The V gene's germline CDR1 is SGHTA and CDR2 FQGTGA. This CDR3 spans 14 amino acids. Written as DNA, the CDR3 is TGTGCCAGCAGCCCGAGCGGGGCAGGGCAGCCCCAGCATTTT. As protein: CASSPSGAGQPQHF.

Notes on this clone: The same CDR3 also results from other DNA sequences found in this sample. The chain combines TRBV5-5 with TRBJ2-7; D is undetermined. This CDR3 has 11 amino acids. Trimming took off 3 bases at V and 4 bases at J, with 5 bases between the two ends. Germline V gives CDR1 SGHKS, CDR2 YYEKEE (reference sequence). CDR3 nucleotides: TGTGCCAGCAGCTCCTATTACGAGCAGTACTTC. It codes for CASSSYYEQYF. The complete variable domain, with remaining parts taken from reference TRBV5-5 and TRBJ2-7, reads DAGVTQSPTHLIKTRGQQVTLRCSPISGHKSVSWYQQVLGQGPQFIFQYYEKEERGRGNFPDRFSARQFPNYSSELNVNALLLGDSALYLCASSSYYEQYFGPGTRLTVT.

The chain couples TRBV11-3 to TRBJ1-3; weak D call: TRBD1 (6 bases). The length of the CDR3 is 15 residues. Germline V CDR1 and CDR2: SGHNT, YENEEA. V lost 5 bases and J lost 2, with 13 bases in between. DNA of the CDR3: TGTGCCAGCAGCACCGGGACATTTCCTGGAAACACCATATATTTT. Protein product: CASSTGTFPGNTIYF.

This chain links TRBV4-1 with TRBJ2-3; D may match TRBD1 or TRBD2 (5 bases each). CDR1 is MGHRA, CDR2 YSYEKL, per germline. The V gene lost 4 bases and the J gene lost 6 bases, with 26 bases spanning the gap. The CDR3 totals 18 residues. The CDR3 is CASSLTLLITGSGDTQYF. DNA of the CDR3: TGCGCCAGCAGCCTCACCCTTCTTATTACAGGTTCGGGGGATACGCAGTATTTT.

Here the CDR3 reads CASSFLGASYGYTF. DNA for the CDR3: TGTGCCAGCAGTTTTCTCGGAGCGAGCTATGGCTACACCTTC. This sequence joins TRBV6-6 and TRBJ1-2; no definite D call. V was pared by 4 bases and J by 4 bases, with 13 bases between. CDR3 length: 14 amino acids. Germline V lookup: CDR1 MNHNY, CDR2 SVGAGI (reference sequence).

This clone was seen just once. This rearrangement joins TRBV19 to TRBJ2-7, with TRBD2 as a possible D gene (7 bases). This CDR3 spans 19 amino acids. V lost 5 bases and J lost 1, with 27 bases in between. Looked up from germline, CDR1 is LNHDA and CDR2 is SQIVND (reference sequence). CDR3 protein: CASSSPGSPQGAGSYEQYF. The CDR3 nucleotides are TGTGCCAGTAGTTCCCCAGGGTCCCCACAGGGAGCGGGATCCTACGAGCAGTACTTC.